This TCR beta chain derives from a study of identical twins (dated by TCRdb to 2016 to 2018). Notes on the research overall: To test whether fetal clonotypes persist, the study used deep sequencing on TCR alpha and beta repertoires from monozygotic twins, unrelated adults of various ages, and cord blood. To rule out contamination, replicate twin experiments were performed at different times with different library preparation protocols.

Regarding this clonotype: The target of this receptor is not known. No base qualities exist here, and no much larger clone lies one base off it.

The library was produced with 5' RACE. Sequencing used an Illumina HiSeq 2000. A universal primer binding site was added through template switching, and the final cDNA carried a unique molecular identifier so that TCR cDNA molecules could be counted accurately. Specific primers in the conserved constant-segment region were used to synthesize first-strand cDNA for the TCR alpha and beta chains. To control for contamination, every cDNA library was double barcoded, receiving both a SMART-Mk sample barcode and Illumina barcodes. TruSeq adapter sequences, together with Illumina sample barcodes, were added in two successive PCR steps. The Illumina HiSeq platform was used with custom primers to sequence TCR alpha and beta cDNA libraries. Processing in the source paper ran as follows. MiGEC processed the raw reads to extract unique molecular identifiers, while MiXCR was used to determine the CDR3 positions. For each individual, recombination models were inferred using an EM algorithm with the repgenHMM and IGoR tools. Shared clonotypes were analyzed with the tcR package in R, and sharing was normalized by the product of cloneset sizes. To study raw recombination without the effects of thymic and clonal selection, out-of-frame nonproductive sequences were analyzed. Using fastp at Q25 and MiXCR, TCRdb reprocessed the public reads and kept productive beta chains. Entries that share a CDR3 protein sequence are merged under the most common genes and DNA. TCRdb's processing, not the study's, gives the V and J calls here. Within this sample are 690,000 or so distinct CDR3 sequences, with over 8.5% of them counted one time only. Of the sample, 0.98% is held by the ten largest clones.

Every donor in the study was a healthy Caucasian. Three pairs of female monozygotic twins, all aged 18 to 29 years, were included in the twin cohort. RNA for TCR libraries was isolated from peripheral blood mononuclear cells. At the junction V is shortened by 1 base and J by 8 bases, with 9 bases in between. The germline V gene (reference sequence) supplies CDR1 DFQATT and CDR2 SNEGSKA. The CDR3 holds 12 amino acids from the cysteine to the phenylalanine. The retained sequence is limited to the CDR3, 36 bases, with the frame set at the first base. Broad study findings and their caveats: Because the same donors could not be followed over many years, conclusions were based on cross-sectional statistical analysis. Abundant cord blood beta clonotypes carried fewer insertions; young adult naive repertoires showed a weaker similar trend, while memory repertoires showed none. Invariant T cells such as MAIT and iNKT could partly confound zero-insertion analyses, although diverse VJ usage argued against such confounding for most clonotypes. The excess sharing between twins in beta out-of-frame sequences was weaker because fewer shared sequences reduced the signal-to-noise ratio. Compared with coincidental sharing between unrelated individuals, an excess of low generation-probability sequences was observed among out-of-frame TCR alpha sequences shared between twins. In monozygotic twins, recombination models systematically underestimated out-of-frame TCR alpha sharing, but the models matched the sharing seen between unrelated individuals.

This sample also appeared in a second study, on yellow fever vaccine responses in identical twins. Per the second study: The authors reported that the T cell response to vaccination in identical twins appeared partly convergent and partly personalized. The study precisely tracked vaccine-responding T cell clones in identical twins.

Sample: PBMCs. This clonotype originated in a woman under 30 in good health. This chain joins TRBV20-1 to TRBJ2-1; D gene: possibly TRBD1, on 5 matching bases. The CDR3 amino acid sequence is: CSARGGSDEQFF. The nucleotides are TGCAGTGCTAGAGGGGGCTCGGATGAGCAGTTCTTC.